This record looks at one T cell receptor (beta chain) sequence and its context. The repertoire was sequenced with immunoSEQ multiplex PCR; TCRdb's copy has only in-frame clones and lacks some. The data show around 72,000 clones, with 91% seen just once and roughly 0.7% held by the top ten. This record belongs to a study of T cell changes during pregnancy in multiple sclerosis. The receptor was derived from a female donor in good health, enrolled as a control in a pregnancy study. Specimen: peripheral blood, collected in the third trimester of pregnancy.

CDR3 coding DNA: TGCGCCAGCAGTCACTCGAGGACAGGACCTCATCAGCCCCAGCATTTT. This gives the protein CASSHSRTGPHQPQHF. The chain carries TRBV23-1 and TRBJ1-5, with TRBD1 matching over 7 bases. TRBV23-1 is classed as an ORF, of uncertain function. V was clipped by 3 bases and J by 5 bases; unmatched bases: 10. This CDR3 has 16 residues.